This TCR beta chain was observed in a study of cytomegalovirus exposure and HLA in healthy donors. Overall study: Unique TCRs from HLA-typed donors, some 85 million of them, were held in an early data release.

The V gene end was trimmed by 3 bases and the J gene end by 5 bases; junction bases not matched to a gene: 3. Germline V gives CDR1 SGHDT, CDR2 YYEEEE. The CDR3 totals 13 residues. Note on this clone: What it binds is not known.

The PCR contained 60 Vbeta and 13 Jbeta primers. Source study methods: About 10 million shared chains were among the about 80 million unique TCR beta chains that a later analysis counted. Sequencing was performed with immunoSEQ multiplex PCR; in TCRdb, only in-frame clones are kept and a portion is missing. V, J and clone size are those of that table, while D and trimming were read from the DNA. Among fewer than 150,000 clones listed, over 60% were seen once. Study outcomes and limitations: A further, later analysis showed that HLA-associated TCR beta chains (compared with equally common others) were more clonally expanded.

Healthy bone marrow donors made up the cohort. This TCR was sampled from a human donor in good health. This chain links TRBV5-6 with TRBJ2-3; the match to TRBD1 covers 7 bases. What was sequenced was PBMCs. CDR3 DNA sequence: TGTGCCAGCAGCTCGGGACAGCAAGATACGCAGTATTTT. It yields the protein CASSSGQQDTQYF.